The following is a T cell receptor beta chain sequence with its context. Its antigen is still unknown. Amplification used 60 V beta primers and 13 J beta primers. Profiling relied on immunoSEQ multiplex PCR, and the TCRdb table lists in-frame clones only, not all of them. The data hold under 75,000 clones, with more than 75% observed a single time. Regarding time point: after dendritic cell vaccination, including at tumor progression/relapse. The entry originates in a study of glioma-infiltrating T cells after dendritic cell vaccination. Study as a whole: Patients had newly diagnosed or recurrent glioblastoma and received dendritic cell vaccines.

Study-level points and caveats: The cohort had few patients with full blood and tumor sets.

This material consisted of blood, taken after dendritic cell vaccination. This receptor was identified in a human donor with glioblastoma.

CDR3 sequence (DNA): TGCGCCAGCAGCCCGCTAGCGGGGGGGCTTCAACAGCAGTATTTT. Translation: CASSPLAGGLQQQYF. The rearrangement uses TRBV5-1 and TRBJ2-3, with TRBD2 identical over 12 bases. Trimming at V came to 4 bases and at J to 11 bases, leaving 11 bases not matched to a gene. Germline-derived CDR1 and CDR2 are SGHRS and YFSETQ. The CDR3 is 15 amino acids.